One and the same sample provided the 23 T cell receptor beta chains below, sequenced in a study of T cells after yellow fever vaccination. TCRdb re-derived calls from the 5' RACE reads in MiXCR, one entry per CDR3 protein. The sample lists around 70,000 distinct CDR3 sequences, approximately 7% occurring once. Sequencing was performed on CD8+ T cells sorted from PBMCs, taken around 5 days after the first yellow fever vaccination. The receptors come from a man aged 18 to 29 who received the YFV17D yellow fever vaccine.

This clonotype was counted only a few times. The gene calls are TRBV6-6 and TRBJ2-7; D not certain. V was pared by 0 bases and J by 5 bases, with 8 bases between. Per germline, CDR1 MNHNY and CDR2 SVGAGI (reference sequence). This CDR3 has 13 amino acids. Here the CDR3 DNA reads TGTGCCAGCAGTTACTCTACCTTTAACGAGCAGTACTTC. Protein sequence: CASSYSTFNEQYF.

This clonotype showed up just a few times. The chain is built from TRBV4-3 and TRBJ1-6; 8 bases line up with TRBD1. J gave up 11 bases and V 0 bases, and 3 bases lay outside the gene matches. The CDR3 spans 14 residues. The germline CDR1 and CDR2 sequences are LGHNA and YSLEER. The DNA for the CDR3 is TGCGCCAGCAGCCAAGATAGGACAGGGCCACCCCTCCACTTT. Translating gives CASSQDRTGPPLHF.

As to this clonotype: An end of the junction does not agree with germline; a read error may underlie this. The chain carries TRBV5-1 and TRBJ2-5; TRBD1 agrees at 11 bases. The CDR3 has 15 amino acids. Germline assignment: CDR1 SGHRS and CDR2 YFSETQ. The CDR3 sequence is CASSSGTGGKDTQYF. The CDR3 DNA is TGCGCCAGCAGCTCCGGGACAGGGGGGAAAGATACCCAGTACTTC.

Many counts were recorded for this clonotype. V and J are TRBV12-3 or TRBV12-4 and TRBJ2-1, with 9 bases aligning to TRBD2. With 3 bases clipped from V and 8 bases from J, the junction kept 8 bases outside the gene matches. The CDR3 totals 15 residues. CDR3 nucleotides: TGTGCCAGCAGTTTCGTTAGCGGGGGAGTCCATGAGCAGTTCTTC. It translates to CASSFVSGGVHEQFF.

This chain uses TRBV6-1 with TRBJ2-5, with TRBD2 as a possible D gene (6 bases). The CDR3 length is 15 residues. V was cut by 0 bases and J by 5 bases, with 13 bases left in between. CDR1 is MNHNS and CDR2 is SASEGT in the germline V gene. CDR3 loop: CASSEADGEVETQYF. CDR3 coding DNA: TGTGCCAGCAGTGAAGCGGATGGGGAGGTGGAGACCCAGTACTTC.

This clonotype appeared a few times. V is TRBV7-9 and J is TRBJ2-3, with D maybe TRBD1 (6 bases). V was pared by 8 bases and J by 5 bases, with 17 bases between. Germline CDR1 and CDR2: SEHNR and FQNEAQ (reference sequence). The CDR3 is made up of 14 amino acids. The CDR3 protein is CASGPRGELDTQYF. The CDR3 DNA is TGTGCCAGCGGACCCAGGGGAGAGTTAGATACGCAGTATTTT. Complete variable domain (other parts from reference TRBV7-9 and TRBJ2-3): DTGVSQNPRHKITKRGQNVTFRCDPISEHNRLYWYRQTLGQGPEFLTYFQNEAQLEKSRLLSDRFSAERPKGSFSTLEIQRTEQGDSAMYLCASGPRGELDTQYFGPGTRLTVL.

This clonotype occurred a few times. The gene calls are TRBV27 and TRBJ1-1; D is possibly TRBD1 (6 bases). V was shortened by 5 bases and J by 4 bases, with 11 bases between the two germline ends. The germline CDR1 and CDR2 sequences are MNHEY and SMNVEV (reference sequence). This CDR3 has 13 amino acids. For the CDR3, the DNA is TGTGCCAGCAGTATGGGGGGGGCCACTGAAGCTTTCTTT. The encoded protein is CASSMGGATEAFF.

V gene TRBV7-2 combines with J gene TRBJ2-3; 8 nucleotides match TRBD1. The ends lost 5 bases at V and 5 bases at J; junction bases unmatched: 12. This CDR3 spans 16 amino acids. CDR1 and CDR2 from the germline V gene are SGHTA and FQGNSA. The CDR3 spells CASSPRGQGLGDTQYF. Written as DNA, the CDR3 is TGTGCCAGCAGCCCGCGAGGACAGGGCTTGGGAGATACGCAGTATTTT.

The chain has TRBV4-1 and TRBJ2-3; tentatively, D is TRBD2 (6 bases). This CDR3 region has 18 residues. Germline CDR1 reads MGHRA; CDR2 reads YSYEKL. The ends were cut back, 5 bases at V and 6 bases at J, with 27 bases in the middle. CDR3 loop: CASSETPYVRGEADTQYF. Here the CDR3 DNA reads TGCGCCAGCAGCGAAACCCCCTATGTGCGCGGGGAGGCTGATACGCAGTATTTT.

This clonotype was counted many times. The chain has TRBV10-2 and TRBJ2-3; 14 nucleotides match TRBD2. J lost 1 base, V lost 6 bases, and 12 bases had no gene match. The CDR3 loop spans 19 amino acids. Germline V lookup: CDR1 WSHSY, CDR2 SAAADI. CDR3 sequence: CASSGTSGGLLIGTDTQYF. In DNA, the CDR3 is TGCGCCAGCAGCGGGACTAGCGGGGGCCTCCTCATTGGCACAGATACGCAGTATTTT.

A word on this clonotype: This may stem from a read error, because a much larger clone lies one nucleotide away. This chain connects TRBV15 to TRBJ1-1, with D tentatively TRBD1 (6 bases). This CDR3 contains 13 residues. In germline, CDR1 is LNHNV, CDR2 YYDKDF (reference sequence). Trimming took off 8 bases at V and 5 bases at J, with 15 bases between the two ends. Here the CDR3 DNA reads TGTGCCACCCAATCCACAGGGAAGACTGAAGCTTTCTTT. Its translation is CATQSTGKTEAFF.

This clonotype was counted only a few times. The chain uses TRBV7-2 and TRBJ1-3; D gene unclear. V was shortened by 0 bases and J by 3 bases, with 6 bases between the two germline ends. The CDR3 is made up of 14 amino acids. Germline values: CDR1 SGHTA, CDR2 FQGNSA. CDR3: CASSLATLGNTIYF. CDR3 DNA: TGTGCCAGCAGCTTAGCGACACTTGGAAACACCATATATTTT.

The chain combines TRBV12-3 or TRBV12-4 with TRBJ2-3; possible D gene TRBD2, 7 bases. CDR3 length: 15 residues. Trimming left V 7 bases short and J 0 bases short, with 14 bases between. CDR3 sequence reads: CASTAGDKSTDTQYF. The CDR3 bases are TGTGCCAGCACCGCGGGGGACAAAAGCACAGATACGCAGTATTTT.

This clonotype has a count of ten or more. The CDR3 reads CASRGVALNEQFF. Here the CDR3 DNA reads TGTGCCAGCCGGGGGGTGGCGTTGAATGAGCAGTTCTTC. The chain joins TRBV6-5 to TRBJ2-1, with 7 bases lining up with TRBD2. The J segment lost 7 bases and the V segment lost 8 bases, leaving 8 bases of the junction unmatched. The CDR3 extends over 13 amino acids. Germline CDR1 MNHEY, CDR2 SVGAGI.

This clonotype was picked up many times. This rearrangement joins TRBV6-2 or TRBV6-3 to TRBJ2-3; D unresolved. Germline V CDR1 and CDR2: MNHEY, SVGEGT. The CDR3 loop spans 13 amino acids. The V and J ends lost 5 bases and 6 bases respectively, with 12 bases between them. CDR3 residues: CASSQSPLDTQYF. The DNA for the CDR3 is TGTGCCAGCAGTCAGTCCCCTTTGGATACGCAGTATTTT.

This clonotype was seen at least ten times. The chain employs TRBV14 and TRBJ2-1; 7 nucleotides line up with TRBD2. The CDR3 contains 12 residues. The germline V gene encodes CDR1 SGHDN and CDR2 FVKESK. With V trimmed by 11 bases and J by 4 bases, 5 bases remained unmatched. CDR3 residues: CASGGLYNEQFF. As DNA, the CDR3 is TGTGCCTCGGGGGGACTATACAATGAGCAGTTCTTC.

This clonotype has just a few counts. The chain links TRBV9 to TRBJ2-5; TRBD2 agrees at 7 bases. The CDR3 contains 14 residues. The germline V gene encodes CDR1 SGDLS and CDR2 YYNGEE. V dropped 4 bases and J dropped 5; count of bases not matched to a gene: 8. The CDR3 here is CASSPSGRLETQYF. CDR3 in DNA: TGTGCCAGCAGCCCGTCCGGGAGGTTGGAGACCCAGTACTTC.

This clonotype was seen ten or more times. This rearrangement joins TRBV29-1 to TRBJ2-2, with TRBD2 as a possible D gene (5 bases). The V end was cut by 3 bases, the J end by 1 base, with 6 bases between. The CDR3 covers 13 residues. Germline assignment: CDR1 SQVTM and CDR2 ANQGSEA. CDR3: CSVDRENTGELFF. The CDR3 nucleotides read TGCAGCGTTGACCGGGAGAACACCGGGGAGCTGTTTTTT.

J is TRBJ1-6 and V is TRBV20-1; 10 bases map to TRBD1. The CDR3 has 15 amino acids. With 3 bases clipped from V and 9 bases from J, the junction kept 8 bases outside the gene matches. CDR1 is DFQATT, CDR2 SNEGSKA, per germline (reference sequence). The CDR3 here is CSARSDRGFISPLHF. CDR3 coding DNA: TGCAGTGCTAGGTCGGACAGGGGGTTTATTTCACCCCTCCACTTT.

A few counts support this clonotype. The rearrangement links TRBV12-3 or TRBV12-4 to TRBJ2-5; possibly TRBD1 for D (7 bases). This CDR3 contains 14 residues. With 6 bases removed from V and 2 bases from J, the gap between germline ends came to 13 bases. CDR3 DNA: TGTGCCAGCAGGGGGGGACAGCCTCAAGAGACCCAGTACTTC. Translation: CASRGGQPQETQYF.

In this sample, this clonotype turned up many times. CDR3 in amino acids: CSVEGTQETQYF. CDR3 coding DNA: TGCAGCGTTGAGGGCACACAAGAGACCCAGTACTTC. This sequence joins TRBV29-1 and TRBJ2-5, with D unresolved. Germline assignment: CDR1 SQVTM and CDR2 ANQGSEA. V shed 3 bases and J shed 2 bases, with 7 bases lying between them. The CDR3 extends over 12 amino acids.

This clonotype was seen a few times. The rearrangement joins TRBV4-1 to TRBJ1-1; no firm D call. The CDR3 contains 16 residues. V lost 1 base and J lost 6, with 18 bases in between. Germline loops: CDR1 MGHRA, CDR2 YSYEKL. This CDR3 reads CASSQVGMDEFSEAFF. In nucleotides, the CDR3 is TGCGCCAGCAGCCAAGTAGGCATGGACGAGTTCTCTGAAGCTTTCTTT.

This clonotype was seen a few times. This chain uses TRBV11-2 with TRBJ2-3; 11 positions match TRBD2. CDR3 length: 16 residues. CDR1 is SGHAT, CDR2 FQNNGV, per germline. After removal of 6 bases from V and 6 bases from J, the junction contained 11 bases not matched to a gene. The CDR3 nucleotides read TGTGCCAGCAGACCCCGGCATAGCGGGGGGGCGGATACGCAGTATTTT. It translates to CASRPRHSGGADTQYF.